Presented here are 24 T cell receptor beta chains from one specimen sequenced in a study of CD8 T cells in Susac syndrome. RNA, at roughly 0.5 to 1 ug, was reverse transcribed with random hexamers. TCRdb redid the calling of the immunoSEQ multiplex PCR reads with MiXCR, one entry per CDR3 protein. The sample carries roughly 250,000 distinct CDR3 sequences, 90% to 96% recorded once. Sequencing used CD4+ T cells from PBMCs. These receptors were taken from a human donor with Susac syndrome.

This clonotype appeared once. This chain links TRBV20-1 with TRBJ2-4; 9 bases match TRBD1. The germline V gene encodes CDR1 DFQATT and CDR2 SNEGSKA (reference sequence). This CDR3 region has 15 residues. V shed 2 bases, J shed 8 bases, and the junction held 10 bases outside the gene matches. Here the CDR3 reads CSARSRTGEGYIQYF. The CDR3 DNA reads TGCAGTGCTAGATCGAGGACAGGGGAAGGGTACATTCAGTACTTC.

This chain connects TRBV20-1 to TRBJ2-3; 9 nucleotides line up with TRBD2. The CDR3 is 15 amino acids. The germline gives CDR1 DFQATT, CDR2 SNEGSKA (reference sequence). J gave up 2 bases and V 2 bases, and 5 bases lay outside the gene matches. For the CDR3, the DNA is TGCAGTGCTAGAATAGCGGGAGACCCCACAGATACGCAGTATTTT. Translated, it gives CSARIAGDPTDTQYF.

The CDR3 DNA reads as TGCGCCAGCACCGGGAACACTGAAGCTTTCTTT. Translated: CASTGNTEAFF. The gene calls are TRBV5-1 and TRBJ1-1; D not resolved. Germline V gene data show CDR1 as SGHRS and CDR2 as YFSETQ. The CDR3 consists of 11 residues. V shed 6 bases and J shed 1 base, with 4 bases lying between them.

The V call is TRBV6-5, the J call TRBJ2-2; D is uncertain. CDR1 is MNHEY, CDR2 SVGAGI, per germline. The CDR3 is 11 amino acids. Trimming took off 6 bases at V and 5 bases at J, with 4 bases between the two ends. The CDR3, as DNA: TGTGCCAGCAGGCGGACCGGGGAGCTGTTTTTT. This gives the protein CASRRTGELFF.

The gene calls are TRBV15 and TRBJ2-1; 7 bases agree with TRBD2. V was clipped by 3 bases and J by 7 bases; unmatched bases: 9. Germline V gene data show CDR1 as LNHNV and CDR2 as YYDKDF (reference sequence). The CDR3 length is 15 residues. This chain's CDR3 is CATSRVAGVGNEQFF. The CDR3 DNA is TGTGCCACCAGCAGGGTCGCGGGAGTCGGAAATGAGCAGTTCTTC.

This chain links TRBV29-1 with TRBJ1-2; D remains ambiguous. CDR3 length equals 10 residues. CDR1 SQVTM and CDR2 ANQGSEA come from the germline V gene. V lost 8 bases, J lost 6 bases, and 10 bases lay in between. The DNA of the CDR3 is TGCAGCCTAACGGAAGATGGCTACACCTTC. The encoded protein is CSLTEDGYTF. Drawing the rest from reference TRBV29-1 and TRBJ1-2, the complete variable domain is SAVISQKPSRDICQRGTSLTIQCQVDSQVTMMFWYRQQPGQSLTLIATANQGSEATYESGFVIDKFPISRPNLTFSTLTVSNMSPEDSSIYLCSLTEDGYTFGSGTRLTVV.

DNA for the CDR3: TGTGCCAGCAGCTTAGGGCCTCCCTCGGATACGCAGTATTTT. The encoded protein is CASSLGPPSDTQYF. The J gene is TRBJ2-3, the V gene TRBV7-3; D gene ambiguous. Deletions cut 2 bases from V and 6 bases from J, with 12 bases between. CDR1 and CDR2 from the germline V gene are SGHTA and FQGTGA. CDR3 size: 14 residues.

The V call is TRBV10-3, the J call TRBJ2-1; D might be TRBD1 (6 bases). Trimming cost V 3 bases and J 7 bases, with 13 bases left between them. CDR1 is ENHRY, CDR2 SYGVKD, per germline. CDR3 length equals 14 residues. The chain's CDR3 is CAISEDRQSNEQFF. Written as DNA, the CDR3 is TGTGCCATCAGTGAAGACAGGCAGTCTAATGAGCAGTTCTTC.

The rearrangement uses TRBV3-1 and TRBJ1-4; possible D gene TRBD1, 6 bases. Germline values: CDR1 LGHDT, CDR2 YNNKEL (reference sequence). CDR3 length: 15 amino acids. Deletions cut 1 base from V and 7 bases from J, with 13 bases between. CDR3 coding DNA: TGTGCCAGCAGCCAAGCGGGGGGGGCGCTTGAAAAACTGTTTTTT. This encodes CASSQAGGALEKLFF.

The CDR3 DNA follows: TGTGCCACCAGCCAAGGCGGGGAGACCCAGTACTTC. Its translation: CATSQGGETQYF. The rearrangement uses TRBV15 and TRBJ2-5; the D gene is possibly TRBD2 (5 bases). This CDR3 spans 12 amino acids. Trimming removed 5 bases from V and 5 bases from J, with 9 bases in between. Germline V gene sequence: CDR1 LNHNV, CDR2 YYDKDF (reference sequence).

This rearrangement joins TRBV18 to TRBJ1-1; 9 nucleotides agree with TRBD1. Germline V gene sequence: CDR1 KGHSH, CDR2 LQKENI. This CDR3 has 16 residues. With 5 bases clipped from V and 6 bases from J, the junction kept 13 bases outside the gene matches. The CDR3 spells CASSSTGGPRMAEAFF. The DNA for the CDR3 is TGTGCCAGCTCATCCACAGGGGGCCCCCGAATGGCTGAAGCTTTCTTT.

CDR3 bases: TGTGCCAGCAGCCAAGTTGCGGGAGGGTCCAATGAGCAGTTCTTC. As protein: CASSQVAGGSNEQFF. The chain is built from TRBV4-2 and TRBJ2-1; 9 bases map to TRBD2. CDR1 LGHNA and CDR2 YNFKEQ come from the germline V gene. Trimming took 1 base from V and 6 from J; bases not matched to a gene: 4. This CDR3 region has 15 residues.

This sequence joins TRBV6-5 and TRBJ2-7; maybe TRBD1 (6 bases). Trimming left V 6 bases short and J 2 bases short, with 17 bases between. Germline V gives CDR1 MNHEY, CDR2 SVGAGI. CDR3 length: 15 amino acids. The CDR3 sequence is CASSRTGNGAYEQYF. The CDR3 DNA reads TGTGCCAGCAGCCGAACAGGGAATGGGGCCTACGAGCAGTACTTC.

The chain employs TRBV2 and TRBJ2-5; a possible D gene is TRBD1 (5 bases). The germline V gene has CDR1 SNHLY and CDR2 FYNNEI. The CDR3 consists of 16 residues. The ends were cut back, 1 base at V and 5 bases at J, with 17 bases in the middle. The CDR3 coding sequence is TGTGCCAGCAGTGAAGATATAGGCAGGGCCCGTGAGACCCAGTACTTC. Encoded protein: CASSEDIGRARETQYF.

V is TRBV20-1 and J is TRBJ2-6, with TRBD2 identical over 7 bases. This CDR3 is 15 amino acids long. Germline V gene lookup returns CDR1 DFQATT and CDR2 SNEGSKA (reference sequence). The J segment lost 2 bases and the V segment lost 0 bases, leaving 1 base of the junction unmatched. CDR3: CSARDRGAGANVLTF. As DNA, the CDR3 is TGCAGTGCTAGAGATCGGGGGGCTGGGGCCAACGTCCTGACTTTC.

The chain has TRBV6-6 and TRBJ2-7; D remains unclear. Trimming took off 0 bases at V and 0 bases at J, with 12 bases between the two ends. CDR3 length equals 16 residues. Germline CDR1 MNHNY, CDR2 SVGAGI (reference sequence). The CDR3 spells CASSYSSPRVSYEQYF. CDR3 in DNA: TGTGCCAGCAGTTACTCGAGCCCAAGGGTCTCCTACGAGCAGTACTTC.

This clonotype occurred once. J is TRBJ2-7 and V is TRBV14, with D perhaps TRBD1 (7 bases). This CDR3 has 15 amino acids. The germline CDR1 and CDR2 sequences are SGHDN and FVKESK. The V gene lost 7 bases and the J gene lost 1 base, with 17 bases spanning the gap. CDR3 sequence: CASKLAPGGSYEQYF. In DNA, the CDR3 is TGTGCCAGCAAACTAGCCCCAGGGGGTTCCTACGAGCAGTACTTC. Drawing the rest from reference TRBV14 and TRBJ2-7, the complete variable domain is EAGVTQFPSHSVIEKGQTVTLRCDPISGHDNLYWYRRVMGKEIKFLLHFVKESKQDESGMPNNRFLAERTGGTYSTLKVQPAELEDSGVYFCASKLAPGGSYEQYFGPGTRLTVT.

As DNA, the CDR3 is TGTGCCAGCAGTTCAGGGGGTAAATCCTACGAGCAGTACTTC. Translation gives CASSSGGKSYEQYF. The chain recombines TRBV12-3 or TRBV12-4 with TRBJ2-7; 7 bases are shared with TRBD1. The length of the CDR3 is 14 residues. V dropped 4 bases and J dropped 1; count of bases not matched to a gene: 4.

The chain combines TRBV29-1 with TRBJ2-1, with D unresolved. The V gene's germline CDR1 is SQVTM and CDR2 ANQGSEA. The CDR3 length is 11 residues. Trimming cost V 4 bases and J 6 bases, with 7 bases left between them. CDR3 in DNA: TGCAGCGTTGTTTTAGCCAATGAGCAGTTCTTC. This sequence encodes CSVVLANEQFF.

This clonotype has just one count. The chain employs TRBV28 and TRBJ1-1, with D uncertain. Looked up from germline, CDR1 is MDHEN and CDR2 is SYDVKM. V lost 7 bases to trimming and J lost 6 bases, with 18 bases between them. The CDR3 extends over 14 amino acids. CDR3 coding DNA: TGTGCCAGCATTCCGGGAATTGGTCTGCCTGAAGCTTTCTTT. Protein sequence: CASIPGIGLPEAFF.

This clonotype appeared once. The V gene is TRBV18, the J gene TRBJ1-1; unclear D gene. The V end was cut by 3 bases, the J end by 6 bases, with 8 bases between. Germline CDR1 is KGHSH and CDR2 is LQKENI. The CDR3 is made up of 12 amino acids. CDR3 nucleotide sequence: TGTGCCAGCTCACCCACCGTACCTGAAGCTTTCTTT. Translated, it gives CASSPTVPEAFF.

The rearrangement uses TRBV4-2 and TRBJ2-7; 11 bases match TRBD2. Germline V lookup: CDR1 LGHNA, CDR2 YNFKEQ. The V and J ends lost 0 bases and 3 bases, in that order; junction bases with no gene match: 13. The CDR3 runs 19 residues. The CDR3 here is CASSQDKIAGGTQGYEQYF. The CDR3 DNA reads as TGTGCCAGCAGCCAAGATAAGATAGCGGGAGGGACGCAGGGCTACGAGCAGTACTTC.

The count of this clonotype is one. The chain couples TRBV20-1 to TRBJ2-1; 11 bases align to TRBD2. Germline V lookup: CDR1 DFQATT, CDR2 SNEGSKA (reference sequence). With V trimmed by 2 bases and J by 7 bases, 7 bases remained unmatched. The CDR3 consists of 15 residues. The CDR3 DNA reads TGCAGTGCTAGACATACTAGCGGGAGTGGGAATGAGCAGTTCTTC. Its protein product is CSARHTSGSGNEQFF.

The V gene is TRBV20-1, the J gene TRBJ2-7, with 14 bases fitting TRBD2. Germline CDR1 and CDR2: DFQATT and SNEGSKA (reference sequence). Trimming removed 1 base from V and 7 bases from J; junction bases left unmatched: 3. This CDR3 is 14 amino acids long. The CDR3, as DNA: TGCAGTGCTAGAGGCGGGACTAGCGGGAGAGAGCAGTACTTC. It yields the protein CSARGGTSGREQYF.